The next 30 T cell receptor beta chains were all read from a single sample in a study of T-cell reconstitution after alpha-beta-depleted transplantation in children. Unique molecular identifiers featured in how the TCRbeta library was prepared. TCRdb passed the PCR reads through MiXCR, listing each CDR3 protein once. The table has around 250,000 distinct CDR3 sequences, over 8% seen once. Here the sequenced sample was PBMCs from the stem cell graft donor, taken from the stem cell graft. These receptors all come from a human donor who donated a stem cell graft to a child with SCID.

This clonotype was picked up a small number of times. The J gene is TRBJ1-3, the V gene TRBV6-5; 7 bases fit TRBD1. Trimming at V came to 7 bases and at J to 0 bases, leaving 12 bases not matched to a gene. CDR3 length: 17 residues. Germline CDR1 and CDR2: MNHEY and SVGAGI. The CDR3 is CASKAGTELFSGNTIYF. The CDR3, as DNA: TGTGCCAGCAAGGCCGGGACAGAACTCTTCTCTGGAAACACCATATATTTT.

This clonotype occurred many times. V and J are TRBV16 and TRBJ2-3, with D tentatively TRBD2 (5 bases). Germline V gene lookup returns CDR1 KGHSY and CDR2 FQNENV. The V gene lost 0 bases and the J gene lost 4 bases, with 11 bases spanning the gap. The CDR3 is 15 residues long. The CDR3 bases are TGTGCCAGCAGCCAATCAGGCGGAGGCCCAGATACGCAGTATTTT. Translation gives CASSQSGGGPDTQYF.

The gene calls are TRBV27 and TRBJ1-1; 11 nucleotides line up with TRBD1. Trimming took 3 bases from V and 3 from J; bases not matched to a gene: 3. Per germline, CDR1 MNHEY and CDR2 SMNVEV (reference sequence). The CDR3 has 15 residues. CDR3 residues: CASSFGDRGDTEAFF. As DNA, the CDR3 is TGTGCCAGCAGTTTCGGGGACAGGGGGGACACTGAAGCTTTCTTT.

Many counts were recorded for this clonotype. The chain employs TRBV5-5 and TRBJ2-1; 13 positions match TRBD2. The junction had 8 bases not matched to a gene; V was cut back by 4 bases and J by 4 bases. CDR1 is SGHKS and CDR2 is YYEKEE in the germline V gene (reference sequence). The CDR3 totals 17 residues. As DNA, the CDR3 is TGTGCCAGCAGCCCGACTAGCGGGGGGCCTCCATACAATGAGCAGTTCTTC. Amino acid sequence: CASSPTSGGPPYNEQFF.

V is TRBV5-1 and J is TRBJ2-7; D perhaps matches TRBD1 (6 bases). The CDR3 loop spans 12 amino acids. The V end was cut by 0 bases, the J end by 6 bases, with 7 bases between. CDR1 and CDR2 (germline): SGHRS, YFSETQ. The DNA of the CDR3 is TGCGCCAGCAGCTTGGACAGGGCCGAGCAGTACTTC. The encoded protein is CASSLDRAEQYF.

This clonotype was seen repeatedly, ten times or more. Its ends do not fully match the called genes, so a read error is possible. This sequence joins TRBV27 and TRBJ2-2; D not certain. Germline V CDR1 and CDR2: MNHEY, SMNVEV (reference sequence). The CDR3 is made up of 11 amino acids. In DNA form, the CDR3 reads TGTGCCAGCAGCTTTTCTACTGGCGAGCTGTTT. Translation gives CASSFSTGELF.

This clonotype was observed a few times. V usage is TRBV11-2 and J usage is TRBJ2-1; 11 nucleotides agree with TRBD1. CDR3 length: 15 amino acids. Unmatched junction bases numbered 8, after V lost 6 bases and J lost 7 bases. Germline lookup yields CDR1 SGHAT and CDR2 FQNNGV. In nucleotides, the CDR3 is TGTGCCAGCAGTCCCGGACAGGGGGCTAGGAATGAGCAGTTCTTC. The encoded protein is CASSPGQGARNEQFF.

CDR3 DNA sequence: TGCAGTGCTAGAGAGCTGGGCAGGGGAAGCTCGACGAGCAATCAGCCCCAGCATTTT. It specifies CSARELGRGSSTSNQPQHF. The chain has TRBV20-1 and TRBJ1-5; tentative D call: TRBD1 (6 bases). Germline CDR1 and CDR2: DFQATT and SNEGSKA (reference sequence). CDR3 size: 19 residues. V was trimmed by 0 bases and J by 1 base, leaving 22 bases between them.

The V and J genes are TRBV11-2 and TRBJ2-5; TRBD2 might be the D (5 bases). Germline V gene sequence: CDR1 SGHAT, CDR2 FQNNGV. The CDR3 covers 14 residues. The ends were cut back, 5 bases at V and 9 bases at J, with 19 bases in the middle. DNA of the CDR3: TGTGCCAGCAGCAACGTAGAGGGTTCGGTGGCCCAGTACTTC. Translated: CASSNVEGSVAQYF.

This rearrangement joins TRBV5-1 to TRBJ2-5, with D perhaps TRBD2 (6 bases). The length of the CDR3 is 14 residues. CDR1 SGHRS and CDR2 YFSETQ come from the germline V gene. V lost 4 bases and J 5 bases, leaving 15 bases between the germline ends. The CDR3 nucleotides are TGCGCCAGCAGCCTGGAGGGTCCGGGGGAGACCCAGTACTTC. Residues: CASSLEGPGETQYF.

V is TRBV18 and J is TRBJ2-5; tentative D call: TRBD1 (5 bases). With 1 base removed from V and 5 bases from J, the gap between germline ends came to 11 bases. The CDR3 extends over 14 amino acids. Germline lookup yields CDR1 KGHSH and CDR2 LQKENI. The CDR3 sequence is CASSPLGAAETQYF. The CDR3 DNA is TGTGCCAGCTCACCACTTGGGGCAGCGGAGACCCAGTACTTC.

This clonotype was picked up a small number of times. The chain carries TRBV2 and TRBJ2-7, with a tentative D call TRBD1 (6 bases). Trimming removed 6 bases from V and 1 base from J, with 19 bases in between. Germline CDR1 is SNHLY and CDR2 is FYNNEI. The CDR3 is 16 residues long. The CDR3 sequence is CASRDRSFGGSYEQYF. Here the CDR3 DNA reads TGTGCCAGCAGGGACAGATCCTTTGGAGGTTCCTACGAGCAGTACTTC.

This clonotype has only one observation. This may be a read error: a much more frequent sequence differs by one nucleotide. The V call is TRBV12-3 or TRBV12-4, the J call TRBJ2-2; D is unclear. V was pared by 7 bases and J by 5 bases, with 8 bases between. The CDR3 is 12 residues long. The CDR3 DNA sequence: TGTGCCAGCATAGACGGGACCGGGGAGCTGTTTTTT. Protein sequence: CASIDGTGELFF.

This clonotype was detected a few times. The chain recombines TRBV10-2 with TRBJ1-5, with 9 bases identical to TRBD1. This CDR3 has 15 amino acids. The V segment lost 6 bases and the J segment 6 bases; nucleotides outside the gene matches: 9. Germline lookup yields CDR1 WSHSY and CDR2 SAAADI. CDR3 protein: CASSSGQGTGQPQHF. The CDR3 nucleotides are TGCGCCAGCAGCTCCGGACAGGGGACCGGTCAGCCCCAGCATTTT.

This chain links TRBV9 with TRBJ2-5; TRBD1 or TRBD2 may be the D gene (6 bases each). Trimming stripped 0 bases from V and 3 bases from J, with 18 bases between. This CDR3 has 17 residues. Germline V gene data show CDR1 as SGDLS and CDR2 as YYNGEE. CDR3 DNA: TGTGCCAGCAGCGTAGACCCCTTATGGGGGGCGAAAGAGACCCAGTACTTC. It encodes CASSVDPLWGAKETQYF.

This chain links TRBV7-3 with TRBJ2-1; D uncertain. Germline assignment: CDR1 SGHTA and CDR2 FQGTGA. V was clipped by 1 base and J by 0 bases, with 7 bases between them. The CDR3 extends over 15 amino acids. CDR3 bases: TGTGCCAGCAGCTTAATCGTGAGCTCCTACAATGAGCAGTTCTTC. Residues: CASSLIVSSYNEQFF. Variable domain in full (rest from reference TRBV7-3 and TRBJ2-1): GAGVSQTPSNKVTEKGKYVELRCDPISGHTALYWYRQSLGQGPEFLIYFQGTGAADDSGLPNDRFFAVRPEGSVSTLKIQRTERGDSAVYLCASSLIVSSYNEQFFGPGTRLTVL.

This clonotype turned up a few times. This chain uses TRBV18 with TRBJ2-1; no definite D call. Trimming shortened V by 2 bases and J by 8 bases, and 7 bases separated the two germline ends. CDR1 is KGHSH, CDR2 LQKENI, per germline. The CDR3 sequence is 12 residues long. CDR3 amino acids: CASSPNWDEQFF. In DNA, the CDR3 is TGTGCCAGCTCACCAAACTGGGATGAGCAGTTCTTC.

Worth noting for this clonotype: Possible read error: a much larger clone is one base away. This chain joins TRBV10-3 and TRBJ2-7; no clear D gene. Germline CDR1 reads ENHRY; CDR2 reads SYGVKD. V lost 4 bases, J lost 5 bases, and 12 bases lay in between. The CDR3 runs 13 residues. DNA of the CDR3: TGTGCCATCAGTGGTTGGTTTTCTAACGAGCAGTACTTC. Protein product: CAISGWFSNEQYF.

This chain joins TRBV7-6 and TRBJ2-7; 7 positions match TRBD1. Losses at the gene ends were 2 bases for V and 0 bases for J; bases not matched to a gene: 7. Germline V CDR1 and CDR2: SGHVS, FNYEAQ. The CDR3 is made up of 16 amino acids. The DNA for the CDR3 is TGTGCCAGCAGCTTATTTGGGACAGATAGCTCCTACGAGCAGTACTTC. Amino acids: CASSLFGTDSSYEQYF.

V usage is TRBV2 and J usage is TRBJ1-4; D is uncertain. Per the germline V gene, CDR1 is SNHLY and CDR2 is FYNNEI. The germline V and J ends were trimmed by 3 bases and 11 bases, with 13 bases remaining between them. The CDR3 is 13 residues long. The CDR3 reads CASSDLPETKLFF. The CDR3 DNA reads as TGTGCCAGCAGTGATCTTCCGGAGACGAAACTGTTTTTT.

There are a few counts of this clonotype. This sequence joins TRBV5-4 and TRBJ1-5; tentative D call: TRBD1 (5 bases). Per germline, CDR1 SGHNT and CDR2 YYREEE (reference sequence). Deletions cut 0 bases from V and 0 bases from J, with 7 bases between. CDR3 length: 15 residues. The CDR3 is CASSLDRSSNQPQHF. DNA of the CDR3: TGTGCCAGCAGCTTGGACAGGTCTAGCAATCAGCCCCAGCATTTT.

The V and J genes are TRBV11-2 and TRBJ2-3; 8 bases map to TRBD2. Germline assignment: CDR1 SGHAT and CDR2 FQNNGV. The CDR3 length is 16 residues. The V segment lost 3 bases and the J segment 0 bases; nucleotides outside the gene matches: 5. CDR3 nucleotide sequence: TGTGCCAGCAGCTTGGATATAGCGGGGAGCACAGATACGCAGTATTTT. Translation gives CASSLDIAGSTDTQYF.

The chain uses TRBV7-9 and TRBJ1-1; D remains ambiguous. V shed 6 bases and J shed 1 base, with 9 bases lying between them. The CDR3 is made up of 13 amino acids. The V gene's germline CDR1 is SEHNR and CDR2 FQNEAQ (reference sequence). The DNA for the CDR3 is TGTGCCAGCAGGTACGCAGGGAACACTGAAGCTTTCTTT. Its translation is CASRYAGNTEAFF. The full variable domain, completed using reference TRBV7-9 and TRBJ1-1, is DTGVSQNPRHKITKRGQNVTFRCDPISEHNRLYWYRQTLGQGPEFLTYFQNEAQLEKSRLLSDRFSAERPKGSFSTLEIQRTEQGDSAMYLCASRYAGNTEAFFGQGTRLTVV.

The chain carries TRBV5-1 and TRBJ1-4, with D maybe TRBD1 (6 bases). The CDR3 totals 13 residues. The germline CDR1 and CDR2 sequences are SGHRS and YFSETQ. Trimming removed 5 bases from V and 5 bases from J, with 10 bases in between. In nucleotides, the CDR3 is TGCGCCAGCAGGGAAGGGGGGAATGAAAAACTGTTTTTT. Residues: CASREGGNEKLFF.

This clonotype was picked up a small number of times. The chain is built from TRBV11-2 and TRBJ1-6; 10 nucleotides agree with TRBD1. The junction had 12 bases not matched to a gene; V was cut back by 5 bases and J by 14 bases. This CDR3 has 15 amino acids. From germline, CDR1 is SGHAT and CDR2 FQNNGV. The CDR3 bases are TGTGCCAGCAGCACTCCGGACAGGGGGACCCCTTCCCTCCACTTT. Translation: CASSTPDRGTPSLHF.

The rearrangement links TRBV5-6 to TRBJ1-2; 8 bases are a match to TRBD1. The CDR3 totals 14 residues. Germline V gives CDR1 SGHDT, CDR2 YYEEEE. Trimming took 4 bases from V and 5 from J; bases not matched to a gene: 7. CDR3 bases: TGTGCCAGCAGCCCCAAGCACAGGGGGTATGGCTACACCTTC. Translated: CASSPKHRGYGYTF.

The V gene is TRBV5-1, the J gene TRBJ2-2; 7 nucleotides align to TRBD2. The CDR3 covers 15 residues. Germline CDR1 SGHRS, CDR2 YFSETQ. V shed 2 bases, J shed 5 bases, and the junction held 6 bases outside the gene matches. Here the CDR3 DNA reads TGCGCCAGCAGCTTTAGCCTAGCGGTAACCGGGGAGCTGTTTTTT. Its translation is CASSFSLAVTGELFF.

V is TRBV12-5 and J is TRBJ2-1, with TRBD2 matching over 13 bases. With 2 bases clipped from V and 4 bases from J, the junction kept 5 bases outside the gene matches. Germline V gene sequence: CDR1 LGHNT, CDR2 FRNRAP. CDR3 length: 17 residues. The CDR3 DNA reads TGTGCTAGTGGTTTGACCCTGGGACTAGCGGGATACAATGAGCAGTTCTTC. Translated, it gives CASGLTLGLAGYNEQFF.

This clonotype occurred once. CDR3 sequence: CATTSGTESTDTQYF. The CDR3 DNA sequence: TGCGCCACGACTTCCGGGACGGAAAGCACAGATACGCAGTATTTT. The gene calls are TRBV4-1 and TRBJ2-3; D may be TRBD1 or TRBD2 (5 bases each). The CDR3 contains 15 residues. The germline gives CDR1 MGHRA, CDR2 YSYEKL. V dropped 10 bases and J dropped 0 bases, with 17 bases sitting between them.

This clonotype was found a few times. The chain couples TRBV6-5 to TRBJ2-1, with D possibly matching TRBD1 (6 bases). This CDR3 contains 15 residues. Germline values: CDR1 MNHEY, CDR2 SVGAGI. V was pared by 5 bases and J by 0 bases, with 11 bases between. The CDR3 DNA sequence: TGTGCCAGCAGTAACAGGGTCGCCTCCTACAATGAGCAGTTCTTC. It encodes CASSNRVASYNEQFF.